This T cell receptor beta chain was sequenced during a study of blood T cell repertoires in COVID-19. Background on the study: Collection of acute and convalescent COVID-19 samples took place in the United States, Italy and Spain.

A single count supports this clone. Authors' data handling: Amplification of reference gene primers was used by the study to estimate nucleated cell counts. Libraries were prepared by immunoSEQ multiplex PCR; TCRdb keeps only in-frame clonotypes and omits some of them. V and J calls and clone size follow that table, whereas D and trimming were derived from the DNA. The sample includes about 200,000 clones, approximately 85% of them seen just once. Germline V gene data show CDR1 as KGHDR and CDR2 as SFDVKD. J was trimmed by 8 bases and V by 3 bases; bases with no gene match: 7. CDR3 length: 15 residues.

The TCR was taken from a man aged 40-49 years with acute COVID-19. This sequence joins TRBV24-1 and TRBJ1-2; 11 bases align to TRBD1. The sequenced sample consisted of PBMCs or T cells enriched from blood (not recorded which). The DNA for the CDR3 is TGTGCCACCAGTGATCCGGACAGGGGGCTTGAGGGCTACACCTTC. Protein: CATSDPDRGLEGYTF.